These 24 T cell receptor beta chains were all obtained from the same sample, sequenced in a study of cytomegalovirus exposure and HLA in healthy donors. The PCR contained 60 Vbeta and 13 Jbeta primers. Some clones are missing from TCRdb's copy, which holds only in-frame ones; the method was immunoSEQ multiplex PCR. This sample has over 60,000 clones; about 70% occur once, and the top ten carry around 3%. Sample: PBMCs. Receptor source: a man younger than 35 in good health and CMV-seronegative.

With respect to this clone: The junction shows a germline mismatch at one end, possibly a read error. V is TRBV5-1 and J is TRBJ2-5; TRBD2 aligns across 9 bases. Germline V CDR1 and CDR2: SGHRS, YFSETQ. The CDR3 totals 17 residues. The CDR3 DNA is TGCGCCAGCAGCCCCTCGTCCGGCGGGGGGGGGCAAGAGATCCAGTACTTC. Translating it yields CASSPSSGGGGQEIQYF.

The chain combines TRBV10-1 with TRBJ2-7; no clear D. V lost 8 bases to trimming and J lost 5 bases, with 16 bases between them. The germline V gene encodes CDR1 WNHNN and CDR2 SYGVQD (reference sequence). This CDR3 comprises 13 residues. As DNA, the CDR3 is TGCGCCAGCCCAGGCCAGGTGGGCCACGAGCAGTACTTC. Translated: CASPGQVGHEQYF.

V usage is TRBV6-6 and J usage is TRBJ2-5; D not certain. Germline CDR1 MNHNY, CDR2 SVGAGI (reference sequence). V was trimmed by 2 bases and J by 2 bases, leaving 6 bases between them. The CDR3 consists of 13 residues. The CDR3 sequence is CASSYKEQETQYF. As DNA, the CDR3 is TGTGCCAGCAGTTACAAAGAGCAAGAGACCCAGTACTTC.

In regard to this clone: Within the sample, other DNA sequences also encode this same CDR3. The chain employs TRBV2 and TRBJ2-7, with a possible D match to TRBD1 (7 bases). V lost 8 bases and J 3 bases, leaving 14 bases between the germline ends. This CDR3 is built from 13 residues. CDR1 SNHLY and CDR2 FYNNEI come from the germline V gene. CDR3 in DNA: TGTGCCAGCGGCGGGGCAGGGGGCTACGAGCAGTACTTC. Translating gives CASGGAGGYEQYF. The full variable domain, in which reference TRBV2 and TRBJ2-7 provide the parts outside the CDR3, is EPEVTQTPSHQVTQMGQEVILRCVPISNHLYFYWYRQILGQKVEFLVSFYNNEISEKSEIFDDQFSVERPDGSNFTLKIRSTKLEDSAMYFCASGGAGGYEQYFGPGTRLTVT.

This chain uses TRBV5-4 with TRBJ1-1; 7 bases line up with TRBD1. V shed 3 bases and J 0 bases; nucleotides not matched to a gene: 5. CDR3 length: 15 amino acids. CDR1 SGHNT and CDR2 YYREEE come from the germline V gene (reference sequence). This CDR3 is CASSWGDRMNTEAFF. The CDR3 DNA reads as TGTGCCAGCAGCTGGGGGGACAGAATGAACACTGAAGCTTTCTTT.

The chain carries TRBV27 and TRBJ2-2; unclear D gene. This CDR3 contains 14 residues. Between the trimmed V and J ends, which lost 0 bases and 6 bases, there was a span of 8 bases. CDR1 is MNHEY, CDR2 SMNVEV, per germline (reference sequence). The CDR3 DNA reads TGTGCCAGCAGTTTATCCGGTGGTGCCGGGGAGCTGTTTTTT. Residues: CASSLSGGAGELFF.

The chain is built from TRBV7-3 and TRBJ2-1; TRBD2 matches 7 bases. Germline V gene lookup returns CDR1 SGHTA and CDR2 FQGTGA. The ends lost 0 bases at V and 9 bases at J; junction bases unmatched: 5. CDR3 length equals 14 residues. In DNA form, the CDR3 reads TGTGCCAGCAGCTTAACGCAGCTAGCGGCTGAGCAGTTCTTC. As protein: CASSLTQLAAEQFF.

This rearrangement joins TRBV7-8 to TRBJ1-5; D is undetermined. The CDR3 runs to 16 residues. The V gene's germline CDR1 is SGHVS and CDR2 FQNEAQ. V lost 1 base to trimming and J lost 3 bases, with 13 bases between them. CDR3 sequence (DNA): TGTGCCAGCAGCTTAGATGGCAGAGGGTACAATCAGCCCCAGCATTTT. It specifies CASSLDGRGYNQPQHF.

This clone was seen a single time. This sequence joins TRBV25-1 and TRBJ1-5; D uncertain. The germline V gene has CDR1 MGHDK and CDR2 SYGVNS. Trimming removed 7 bases at V and 1 base at J, with 5 bases between. This CDR3 spans 12 amino acids. CDR3 nucleotide sequence: TGTGCCAGCACCATCAGCAATCAGCCCCAGCATTTT. Encoded protein: CASTISNQPQHF.

The J gene is TRBJ1-2, the V gene TRBV28; perhaps TRBD1 as D (5 bases). V was cut by 7 bases and J by 7 bases, with 19 bases left in between. Germline V gene data show CDR1 as MDHEN and CDR2 as SYDVKM. The CDR3 is 14 residues long. CDR3 residues: CASTTGGSGFGYTF. The CDR3 nucleotides are TGTGCCAGCACCACGGGAGGGTCAGGGTTTGGCTACACCTTC.

The chain links TRBV4-3 to TRBJ1-1, with D unresolved. This CDR3 region has 15 residues. Deletions cut 0 bases from V and 1 base from J, with 9 bases between. Per the germline V gene, CDR1 is LGHNA and CDR2 is YSLEER. CDR3 protein: CASSQDSEGNTEAFF. The CDR3 coding sequence is TGCGCCAGCAGCCAAGATTCGGAGGGGAACACTGAAGCTTTCTTT.

This chain uses TRBV28 with TRBJ2-1; 8 nucleotides line up with TRBD2. Trimming took 4 bases from V and 6 from J; bases not matched to a gene: 14. CDR1 and CDR2 (germline): MDHEN, SYDVKM. The CDR3 is made up of 17 amino acids. In nucleotides, the CDR3 is TGTGCCAGCAGTTCCTATCAGGGACTAGGGGGAGGCAATGAGCAGTTCTTC. Encoded protein: CASSSYQGLGGGNEQFF.

The chain joins TRBV7-3 to TRBJ2-5; a weak D match, TRBD1 (6 bases). Germline V gene lookup returns CDR1 SGHTA and CDR2 FQGTGA. Trimming took 5 bases from V and 2 from J, leaving 12 bases between them. The CDR3 sequence is 14 residues long. The CDR3 DNA reads TGTGCCAGCAGCCCGAATGGACAGCAAGAGACCCAGTACTTC. It is translated as CASSPNGQQETQYF.

The CDR3 is CASSLVQGVPYEQYF. DNA for the CDR3: TGCGCCAGCAGCTTGGTACAGGGGGTTCCCTACGAGCAGTACTTC. The chain has TRBV5-1 and TRBJ2-7, with 8 bases fitting TRBD1. This CDR3 region has 15 residues. V shed 0 bases, J shed 2 bases, and the junction held 4 bases outside the gene matches. Germline assignment: CDR1 SGHRS and CDR2 YFSETQ.

The rearrangement uses TRBV19 and TRBJ2-5; 7 bases map to TRBD2. The CDR3 runs to 15 residues. CDR1 LNHDA and CDR2 SQIVND come from the germline V gene (reference sequence). V lost 9 bases to trimming and J lost 2 bases; unmatched junction nucleotides: 12. The CDR3 nucleotides are TGTGCCAGCCGGGACCGGGGGGTTGGTCAAGAGACCCAGTACTTC. The encoded protein is CASRDRGVGQETQYF.

This chain joins TRBV6-6 and TRBJ1-1, with D tentatively TRBD1 (6 bases). Trimming took 4 bases from V and 1 from J, leaving 13 bases between them. The CDR3 has 15 residues. CDR1 is MNHNY and CDR2 is SVGAGI in the germline V gene (reference sequence). For the CDR3, the DNA is TGTGCCAGCAGTTCGAGGACAGCGGCGAACACTGAAGCTTTCTTT. This codes for CASSSRTAANTEAFF.

The rearrangement links TRBV6-1 to TRBJ1-5; perhaps TRBD1 as D (5 bases). Trimming cost V 0 bases and J 6 bases, with 9 bases left between them. The germline CDR1 and CDR2 sequences are MNHNS and SASEGT. This CDR3 comprises 14 residues. The chain's CDR3 is CASSEAGRGQPQHF. The CDR3 nucleotides are TGTGCCAGCAGTGAAGCAGGGAGGGGTCAGCCCCAGCATTTT.

V gene TRBV9 combines with J gene TRBJ2-7, with 8 bases aligning to TRBD2. This CDR3 has 16 residues. The junction had 9 bases not matched to a gene; V was cut back by 3 bases and J by 1 base. From germline, CDR1 is SGDLS and CDR2 YYNGEE. As DNA, the CDR3 is TGTGCCAGCAGCGATGCGCGGGGGGTCTTATCCTACGAGCAGTACGTC. Translating it yields CASSDARGVLSYEQYV.

This clone appeared a few times. V usage is TRBV6-5 and J usage is TRBJ1-1; 7 bases agree with TRBD1. The CDR3 is 12 amino acids. Per the germline V gene, CDR1 is MNHEY and CDR2 is SVGAGI. V lost 5 bases to trimming and J lost 9 bases; unmatched junction nucleotides: 6. The CDR3 spells CASSDRDSKAFF. As DNA, the CDR3 is TGTGCCAGCAGTGACCGGGACAGCAAAGCTTTCTTT.

The chain employs TRBV9 and TRBJ1-5, with 10 bases aligning to TRBD1. The V gene end was trimmed by 1 base and the J gene end by 3 bases; junction bases not matched to a gene: 4. Germline V gene data show CDR1 as SGDLS and CDR2 as YYNGEE. CDR3 length: 16 amino acids. In DNA, the CDR3 is TGTGCCAGCAGCGTATCAGGGACAGGGGCCAATCAGCCCCAGCATTTT. It codes for CASSVSGTGANQPQHF.

This chain links TRBV6-1 with TRBJ2-5; the D is unclear. V was shortened by 1 base and J by 1 base, with 7 bases between the two germline ends. This CDR3 contains 14 residues. Germline V CDR1 and CDR2: MNHNS, SASEGT. Written as DNA, the CDR3 is TGTGCCAGCAGTGAAGTGGGCCGCCAAGAGACCCAGTACTTC. This gives the protein CASSEVGRQETQYF.

The gene calls are TRBV11-2 and TRBJ1-1, with D unresolved. The germline V gene has CDR1 SGHAT and CDR2 FQNNGV. Trimming cost V 0 bases and J 6 bases, with 11 bases left between them. CDR3 length: 14 residues. CDR3 sequence reads: CASSLDRWRAEAFF. CDR3 DNA: TGTGCCAGCAGCTTAGATCGGTGGCGGGCTGAAGCTTTCTTT.

This clone was observed a few times. The chain's CDR3 is CASSFFGQGNEKLFF. The CDR3 DNA follows: TGTGCCAGCAGTTTTTTTGGGCAGGGGAATGAAAAACTGTTTTTT. The chain couples TRBV27 to TRBJ1-4, with D possibly being TRBD1 (6 bases). The CDR3 runs to 15 residues. With 3 bases removed from V and 5 bases from J, the gap between germline ends came to 13 bases. In germline, CDR1 is MNHEY, CDR2 SMNVEV (reference sequence).

This rearrangement joins TRBV5-1 to TRBJ2-3, with TRBD1 matching over 10 bases. In germline, CDR1 is SGHRS, CDR2 YFSETQ. The CDR3 totals 17 residues. The ends lost 0 bases at V and 3 bases at J; junction bases unmatched: 7. CDR3 residues: CASSLGSSGQGTDTQYF. For the CDR3, the DNA is TGCGCCAGCAGCTTGGGTTCCTCGGGACAGGGGACAGATACGCAGTATTTT.